Listed here are 28 T cell receptor beta chains from one sample, sequenced in a study of blood T cell repertoires in COVID-19. The method was immunoSEQ multiplex PCR; TCRdb's version includes in-frame clones alone and lacks a portion of them. Among around 120,000 clones, about 90% were seen once, and the ten largest hold just under 30%. Sequencing input: peripheral blood. These receptors originate from a woman aged 70-85 years with acute or convalescent COVID-19.

The rearrangement uses TRBV2 and TRBJ2-3; possible D gene TRBD1, 5 bases. There are 16 residues in the CDR3. Germline V gene data show CDR1 as SNHLY and CDR2 as FYNNEI. The V gene lost 6 bases and the J gene lost 2 bases, with 18 bases spanning the gap. CDR3 sequence: CASRSLSRADTDTQYF. CDR3 coding DNA: TGTGCCAGCAGATCGCTTAGCAGGGCCGACACAGATACGCAGTATTTT. The variable domain in full, with the rest retrieved from reference TRBV2 and TRBJ2-3, is EPEVTQTPSHQVTQMGQEVILRCVPISNHLYFYWYRQILGQKVEFLVSFYNNEISEKSEIFDDQFSVERPDGSNFTLKIRSTKLEDSAMYFCASRSLSRADTDTQYFGPGTRLTVL.

CDR3 bases: TGTGCCAGAAGTGCCGGGACTAGGCGGCCCGAGTGTTACGAGCAGTACTTC. Amino acid sequence: CARSAGTRRPECYEQYF. This chain uses TRBV5-3 with TRBJ2-7; 8 bases agree with TRBD2. TRBV5-3 is classed as an ORF, of uncertain function. The CDR3 contains 17 residues. J was trimmed by 4 bases and V by 5 bases; bases with no gene match: 17.

The chain combines TRBV19 with TRBJ1-6; D possibly corresponds to TRBD1 (5 bases). The CDR3 has 15 residues. The germline V and J ends were trimmed by 1 base and 9 bases, with 13 bases remaining between them. Germline lookup yields CDR1 LNHDA and CDR2 SQIVND (reference sequence). Written as DNA, the CDR3 is TGTGCCAGTAGTATAGCTACAGGCGTCGGTTCACCCCTCCACTTT. Protein: CASSIATGVGSPLHF.

This chain connects TRBV5-1 to TRBJ2-2; D uncertain. V gave up 4 bases and J gave up 1 base, with 8 bases separating them. Germline V gives CDR1 SGHRS, CDR2 YFSETQ. CDR3 size: 14 residues. This CDR3 reads CASSAAVNTGELFF. In nucleotides, the CDR3 is TGCGCCAGCAGCGCCGCAGTGAACACCGGGGAGCTGTTTTTT.

The V gene is TRBV7-3, the J gene TRBJ2-7, with D unclear. V was pared by 5 bases and J by 3 bases, with 11 bases between. The germline gives CDR1 SGHTA, CDR2 FQGTGA. The CDR3 has 13 residues. The CDR3 DNA reads TGTGCCAGCAGCGCCGCTTCGGGCTACGAGCAGTACTTC. Encoded protein: CASSAASGYEQYF.

J is TRBJ1-5 and V is TRBV19; D is uncertain. The CDR3 runs to 13 residues. Germline lookup yields CDR1 LNHDA and CDR2 SQIVND (reference sequence). Trimming pared 7 bases from V and 7 bases from J, leaving 14 bases between. This CDR3 reads CASTPRVGQPQHF. The CDR3 DNA sequence: TGTGCCAGTACCCCACGGGTCGGACAGCCCCAGCATTTT.

A few counts support this clone. The chain combines TRBV19 with TRBJ1-5; D gene uncertain. The germline V gene has CDR1 LNHDA and CDR2 SQIVND (reference sequence). CDR3 length equals 15 residues. Between the trimmed V and J ends, which lost 6 bases and 1 base, there was a span of 13 bases. CDR3 nucleotide sequence: TGTGCCAGTAGACCCGGGGAGACCAGCAATCAGCCCCAGCATTTT. It specifies CASRPGETSNQPQHF.

The chain couples TRBV24-1 to TRBJ1-1; D is undetermined. Germline CDR1 and CDR2: KGHDR and SFDVKD. Trimming removed 9 bases at V and 1 base at J, with 8 bases between. The CDR3 sequence is 12 residues long. The CDR3 nucleotides read TGTGCCACCGAGGGAGGGAACACTGAAGCTTTCTTT. The encoded protein is CATEGGNTEAFF.

The V gene is TRBV6-5, the J gene TRBJ2-3; 9 bases are shared with TRBD2. Per the germline V gene, CDR1 is MNHEY and CDR2 is SVGAGI. The CDR3 covers 13 residues. Germline trimming cut 10 bases from V and 8 bases from J; bases unmatched to any gene: 10. The CDR3 DNA follows: TGTGCCACCACAGCGGGGGGCAGGGGTACGCAGTATTTT. Translation gives CATTAGGRGTQYF.

There are a few counts of this clone. The V gene is TRBV29-1, the J gene TRBJ1-5; no definite D call. V lost 5 bases to trimming and J lost 0 bases, with 5 bases between them. The CDR3 is 12 amino acids. The V gene's germline CDR1 is SQVTM and CDR2 ANQGSEA. The CDR3 DNA reads TGCAGCGTTCGAGATAGCAATCAGCCCCAGCATTTT. It yields the protein CSVRDSNQPQHF.

This sequence joins TRBV7-9 and TRBJ1-2; D gene unclear. CDR3 length: 17 amino acids. V lost 4 bases to trimming and J lost 4 bases, with 22 bases between them. CDR1 is SEHNR, CDR2 FQNEAQ, per germline (reference sequence). The CDR3 DNA reads as TGTGCCAGCAGCTCCCTCATCGGGTTAATCTCGGGCTATGGCTACACCTTC. Translation gives CASSSLIGLISGYGYTF.

As DNA, the CDR3 is TGTGCCAGCTCACCGGTTTTAGGACTCTCCTACAATGAGCAGTTCTTC. Its translation is CASSPVLGLSYNEQFF. V and J are TRBV18 and TRBJ2-1, with D possibly TRBD2 on 5 matching bases. In germline, CDR1 is KGHSH, CDR2 LQKENI. The CDR3 is 16 amino acids. With 3 bases removed from V and 0 bases from J, the gap between germline ends came to 12 bases.

The gene calls are TRBV3-1 (or the pseudogene TRBV3-2) and TRBJ1-2; D gene ambiguous. There are 15 residues in the CDR3. Germline assignment: CDR1 LGHDT and CDR2 YNNKEL (reference sequence). Trimming pared 4 bases from V and 2 bases from J, leaving 14 bases between. CDR3 bases: TGTGCCAGCAGCCTCCTCGCCAGGAACAACTATGGCTACACCTTC. This encodes CASSLLARNNYGYTF.

Concerning this clone: The sample carries other DNA sequences with the same CDR3. J is TRBJ1-2 and V is TRBV28, with TRBD1 identical over 8 bases. This CDR3 is 13 amino acids long. V was pared by 6 bases and J by 5 bases, with 5 bases of the junction left unmatched. From germline, CDR1 is MDHEN and CDR2 SYDVKM. The CDR3 nucleotides are TGTGCCAGCAGCTCGGGACAGGTTTATGGCTACACCTTC. It codes for CASSSGQVYGYTF.

The chain recombines TRBV5-1 with TRBJ2-5, with 10 nucleotides matching TRBD2. J lost 1 base, V lost 3 bases, and 12 bases had no gene match. The CDR3 sequence is 18 residues long. The germline gives CDR1 SGHRS, CDR2 YFSETQ. The CDR3 spells CASSSTLAGGPVQETQYF. In DNA form, the CDR3 reads TGCGCCAGCAGCTCGACCTTAGCGGGGGGCCCCGTCCAAGAGACCCAGTACTTC.

V usage is TRBV9 and J usage is TRBJ2-7; 7 bases fit TRBD1. The CDR3 sequence is 16 residues long. With V trimmed by 1 base and J by 7 bases, 14 bases remained unmatched. Germline CDR1 and CDR2: SGDLS and YYNGEE. As DNA, the CDR3 is TGTGCCAGCAGCGTATCGGGACAGACGAATCCGTGGGAGCAGTACTTC. It encodes CASSVSGQTNPWEQYF. Variable domain in full (rest from reference TRBV9 and TRBJ2-7): DSGVTQTPKHLITATGQRVTLRCSPRSGDLSVYWYQQSLDQGLQFLIQYYNGEERAKGNILERFSAQQFPDLHSELNLSSLELGDSALYFCASSVSGQTNPWEQYFGPGTRLTVT.

The chain is built from TRBV19 and TRBJ2-2, with 7 bases matching TRBD2. V trimming: 9 bases; J trimming: 4 bases; junction bases outside the gene matches: 11. The CDR3 is made up of 15 amino acids. The germline gives CDR1 LNHDA, CDR2 SQIVND (reference sequence). In DNA form, the CDR3 reads TGTGCCAGCCGTCCTAGCGGCGGGCCCACCGGGGAGCTGTTTTTT. Translated, it gives CASRPSGGPTGELFF.

This chain links TRBV6-5 with TRBJ1-2; 8 nucleotides line up with TRBD1. Germline CDR1 MNHEY, CDR2 SVGAGI. This CDR3 is 15 amino acids long. V trimming: 2 bases; J trimming: 8 bases; junction bases outside the gene matches: 10. This CDR3 is CASSYGQGPTRGYTF. In DNA form, the CDR3 reads TGTGCCAGCAGTTACGGACAGGGCCCCACCCGGGGCTACACCTTC.

V gene TRBV28 combines with J gene TRBJ2-2; D not resolved. CDR3 length: 13 amino acids. Trimming left V 3 bases short and J 5 bases short, with 7 bases between. Germline loops: CDR1 MDHEN, CDR2 SYDVKM. The CDR3, as DNA: TGTGCCAGCAGTTTGACATCGACCGGGGAGCTGTTTTTT. This encodes CASSLTSTGELFF.

The genes are TRBV30 and TRBJ2-3; perhaps TRBD1 as D (6 bases). CDR3 length equals 13 residues. V dropped 5 bases and J dropped 4 bases, with 13 bases sitting between them. The germline CDR1 and CDR2 sequences are GTSNPN and SVGIG (reference sequence). CDR3 loop: CAWGLQGPDTQYF. The CDR3 bases are TGTGCCTGGGGGTTACAGGGACCAGATACGCAGTATTTT.

V is TRBV4-2 and J is TRBJ2-4; D is ambiguous. The CDR3 consists of 16 residues. The germline gives CDR1 LGHNA, CDR2 YNFKEQ. The V gene lost 4 bases and the J gene lost 0 bases, with 13 bases spanning the gap. For the CDR3, the DNA is TGTGCCAGCAGCCCCCCCGTATGGCAAGCCAAAAACATTCAGTACTTC. Translated, it gives CASSPPVWQAKNIQYF.

The CDR3 is CAISVVEDSPLHF. The CDR3 DNA is TGTGCCATCAGTGTTGTTGAGGATTCACCCCTCCACTTT. The chain joins TRBV10-3 to TRBJ1-6; D uncertain. Germline CDR1 ENHRY, CDR2 SYGVKD. The CDR3 loop spans 13 amino acids. Between the trimmed V and J ends, which lost 4 bases and 8 bases, there was a span of 9 bases.

The genes are TRBV7-3 and TRBJ1-1; perhaps TRBD1 as D (6 bases). The length of the CDR3 is 14 residues. Germline CDR1 and CDR2: SGHTA and FQGTGA. The V and J ends lost 4 bases and 7 bases respectively, with 16 bases between them. The CDR3 loop is CASSSDMGAVEAFF. The CDR3 DNA sequence: TGTGCCAGCAGCTCCGACATGGGGGCGGTTGAAGCTTTCTTT.

This chain links TRBV6-5 with TRBJ2-1; D is unclear. The CDR3 is made up of 13 amino acids. Germline V gene lookup returns CDR1 MNHEY and CDR2 SVGAGI. With 6 bases removed from V and 4 bases from J, the gap between germline ends came to 10 bases. This chain's CDR3 is CASRKYTYNEQFF. The CDR3 DNA follows: TGTGCCAGCAGGAAGTATACTTACAATGAGCAGTTCTTC.

V gene TRBV6-5 combines with J gene TRBJ1-2; no clear D. This CDR3 spans 15 amino acids. Trimming removed 0 bases from V and 1 base from J, with 9 bases in between. CDR1 and CDR2 from the germline V gene are MNHEY and SVGAGI. The chain's CDR3 is CASSYSFPVNYGYTF. The CDR3 coding sequence is TGTGCCAGCAGTTACTCGTTCCCAGTTAACTATGGCTACACCTTC.

CDR3 DNA sequence: TGCAGTGCTCCCCGGGGGAATGAGCAGTTCTTC. This encodes CSAPRGNEQFF. The J gene is TRBJ2-1, the V gene TRBV20-1, with TRBD2 as a possible D gene (6 bases). The CDR3 sequence is 11 residues long. Per germline, CDR1 DFQATT and CDR2 SNEGSKA (reference sequence). Trimming stripped 5 bases from V and 7 bases from J, with 9 bases between.

The chain couples TRBV30 to TRBJ1-2, with D possibly TRBD1 on 6 matching bases. Per the germline V gene, CDR1 is GTSNPN and CDR2 is SVGIG (reference sequence). CDR3 size: 15 residues. Deletions cut 0 bases from V and 2 bases from J, with 13 bases between. CDR3 loop: CAWSVQGGSNYGYTF. For the CDR3, the DNA is TGTGCCTGGAGTGTACAAGGGGGATCCAACTATGGCTACACCTTC.

The sample holds a few counts of this clone. The gene calls are TRBV13 and TRBJ2-1; weak D call: TRBD2 (6 bases). Germline CDR1 reads PRHDT; CDR2 reads FYEKMQ (reference sequence). Between the trimmed V and J ends, which lost 3 bases and 3 bases, there was a span of 15 bases. CDR3 length equals 16 residues. The CDR3 coding sequence is TGTGCCAGCAGCTTCGGAGGGCTGTCAGACTACAATGAGCAGTTCTTC. It is translated as CASSFGGLSDYNEQFF.